This T cell receptor (beta chain) stems from a study of blood T cell repertoires in COVID-19. Per the study methods: Reference gene primers were amplified, and this amplification served to estimate nucleated cell counts. TCRdb keeps only in-frame clones here, not all; method: immunoSEQ multiplex PCR. D and trimming were read from the DNA, whereas the V and J calls and clone size are those reported in that table. Seen here are 130,000 to 150,000 clones, 80% to 90% observed once, and the top ten hold 8.6%. Germline loops: CDR1 LGHNA, CDR2 YNFKEQ. The CDR3 length is 18 residues. Trimming cost V 0 bases and J 7 bases; bases outside gene matches: 16.

J is TRBJ2-7 and V is TRBV4-2, with 9 bases identical to TRBD1. This clonotype was sampled from a woman between 45 and 60 years old with active or convalescent COVID-19. Sequenced sample: peripheral blood. The CDR3, as DNA: TGTGCCAGCAGCCAAGAGGGGAGCCCGGGACAGGGTCCGTCGGAGCAGTACTTC. Amino acids: CASSQEGSPGQGPSEQYF.